The present entry profiles one T cell receptor (beta chain) with its context. In TCRdb, the 5' RACE reads were re-called with MiXCR into one record per CDR3 protein. The table shows about 140,000 distinct CDR3 sequences, with less than 25% occurring only once. This entry is derived from a study of T-cell memory formation after mild COVID-19. V was clipped by 5 bases and J by 4 bases; unmatched bases: 8. CDR1 is ENHRY and CDR2 is SYGVKD in the germline V gene. The CDR3 spans 15 residues. This receptor was obtained from an adult woman who had mild COVID-19 (a few samples of this study predate the infection). Cell type and time point are not known. Material for sequencing was PBMCs or a T cell subset sorted from them (not recorded which). The J gene is TRBJ1-3, the V gene TRBV10-3; 7 bases are a match to TRBD1. DNA for the CDR3: TGTGCCATCAGTTCTGGACAGGACAACGGAAACACCATATATTTT. Amino acid sequence: CAISSGQDNGNTIYF.